These 30 T cell receptor beta chains share one sample of origin, sequenced in a study of shared clonotypes between healthy human individuals. Some clones are missing from TCRdb's copy, which holds only in-frame ones; the method was immunoSEQ multiplex PCR. In the table there are 2,500,000 or so clones, just under 95% of which are singletons. The sequencing sample was made of naive CD4+ T cells from PBMCs. Subset denoted: CD45RA+ positively selected. These receptors were taken from a young man in good health. Some clones in this sample may be carry-over from other donors' samples.

This clone was recorded once. The sample contains more than one DNA sequence encoding this CDR3. J is TRBJ2-3 and V is TRBV5-1; D is unresolved. CDR1 is SGHRS, CDR2 YFSETQ, per germline. This CDR3 has 15 amino acids. Trimming pared 0 bases from V and 0 bases from J, leaving 8 bases between. DNA of the CDR3: TGCGCCAGCAGCTTGGGTGCACCAAGCACAGATACGCAGTATTTT. It encodes CASSLGAPSTDTQYF.

The genes are TRBV6-1 and TRBJ2-7, with 7 bases that match TRBD1. This CDR3 region has 14 residues. The V and J ends lost 4 bases and 3 bases, in that order; junction bases with no gene match: 6. Germline CDR1 MNHNS, CDR2 SASEGT. CDR3 nucleotide sequence: TGTGCCAGCAGTGGACGGGACAGCTACTACGAGCAGTACTTC. Amino acid sequence: CASSGRDSYYEQYF.

This chain connects TRBV5-5 to TRBJ2-2, with 10 positions matching TRBD2. The ends lost 2 bases at V and 7 bases at J; junction bases unmatched: 8. Germline CDR1 reads SGHKS; CDR2 reads YYEKEE (reference sequence). CDR3 length: 16 residues. CDR3 nucleotides: TGTGCCAGCAGCTTTCTAGCGGGAGCCCCCGGCGGGGAGCTGTTTTTT. Translating it yields CASSFLAGAPGGELFF.

This clone occurred once. The chain combines TRBV10-3 with TRBJ2-5; TRBD2 matches 8 bases. The J call is doubtful: the DNA matches TRBJ2-7 better. This CDR3 contains 15 residues. Per germline, CDR1 ENHRY and CDR2 SYGVKD. The CDR3 region has the DNA TGTGCCATCAGTGAAGTGTTAGCGGGAACCTACGAGCAGTACTTC. It is translated as CAISEVLAGTYEQYF.

The chain uses TRBV18 and TRBJ2-2; the match to TRBD1 covers 10 bases. The CDR3 is 15 residues long. With 8 bases clipped from V and 5 bases from J, the junction kept 8 bases outside the gene matches. Looked up from germline, CDR1 is KGHSH and CDR2 is LQKENI. This chain's CDR3 is CASRLTGGLTGELFF. Here the CDR3 DNA reads TGTGCCAGCCGTCTGACAGGGGGCCTAACCGGGGAGCTGTTTTTT.

The chain employs TRBV28 and TRBJ2-7; possibly TRBD1 or TRBD2 for D (6 bases each). V was cut by 10 bases and J by 7 bases, with 20 bases left in between. Germline CDR1 is MDHEN and CDR2 is SYDVKM. This CDR3 spans 13 amino acids. The CDR3 spells CATQGRWGVEQYF. CDR3 nucleotides: TGTGCCACCCAGGGGAGGTGGGGGGTTGAGCAGTACTTC.

This chain uses TRBV28 with TRBJ1-1, with D tentatively TRBD1 (6 bases). The CDR3 has 15 residues. Trimming pared 6 bases from V and 3 bases from J, leaving 17 bases between. From germline, CDR1 is MDHEN and CDR2 SYDVKM. This CDR3 reads CASSPPDRSDTEAFF. The CDR3 DNA sequence: TGTGCCAGCAGCCCCCCGGACAGATCTGACACTGAAGCTTTCTTT. Supplemented by reference TRBV28 and TRBJ1-1, the full variable domain reads DVKVTQSSRYLVKRTGEKVFLECVQDMDHENMFWYRQDPGLGLRLIYFSYDVKMKEKGDIPEGYSVSREKKERFSLILESASTNQTSMYLCASSPPDRSDTEAFFGQGTRLTVV.

This clone was found once. V is TRBV28 and J is TRBJ2-5, with D perhaps being TRBD1 or TRBD2 (5 bases each). Deletions cut 5 bases from V and 1 base from J, with 8 bases between. Germline V gene sequence: CDR1 MDHEN, CDR2 SYDVKM. CDR3 length: 13 residues. The CDR3 region has the DNA TGTGCCAGCAGTGGGGACGGCCAAGAGACCCAGTACTTC. It encodes CASSGDGQETQYF.

This chain links TRBV27 with TRBJ2-3; D might be TRBD2 (6 bases). V lost 1 base and J 4 bases, leaving 15 bases between the germline ends. The CDR3 covers 16 residues. Per the germline V gene, CDR1 is MNHEY and CDR2 is SMNVEV (reference sequence). CDR3 protein: CASSLLASTSPDTQYF. The CDR3 coding sequence is TGTGCCAGCAGTTTATTGGCATCGACTAGTCCAGATACGCAGTATTTT.

The gene calls are TRBV2 and TRBJ1-2, with a weak D call TRBD1 (6 bases). The CDR3 length is 15 residues. V lost 1 base, J lost 7 bases, and 16 bases lay in between. Germline-derived CDR1 and CDR2 are SNHLY and FYNNEI. The CDR3 loop reads CASSEEGVWIIGYTF. The CDR3 region has the DNA TGTGCCAGCAGTGAAGAGGGGGTCTGGATTATTGGCTACACCTTC.

This clone came up once. The chain carries TRBV11-3 and TRBJ2-3; 10 nucleotides agree with TRBD2. The V and J ends lost 2 bases and 6 bases, in that order; junction bases with no gene match: 5. Per the germline V gene, CDR1 is SGHNT and CDR2 is YENEEA. CDR3 length equals 15 residues. CDR3 DNA: TGTGCCAGCAGCTTACGGCTAGCGGGAGCTGATACGCAGTATTTT. It encodes CASSLRLAGADTQYF.

This clone was counted a few times. V and J are TRBV11-2 and TRBJ1-2; 7 bases are a match to TRBD1. Germline V CDR1 and CDR2: SGHAT, FQNNGV. V was pared by 5 bases and J by 5 bases, with 8 bases of the junction left unmatched. The CDR3 loop spans 14 amino acids. CDR3 DNA sequence: TGTGCCAGCAGCGATAACAGGGGTGTATATGGCTACACCTTC. Encoded protein: CASSDNRGVYGYTF.

In its sample, this clone was seen a few times. The V gene is TRBV27, the J gene TRBJ1-2; tentative D call: TRBD1 (6 bases). From germline, CDR1 is MNHEY and CDR2 SMNVEV (reference sequence). Between the trimmed V and J ends, which lost 3 bases and 6 bases, there was a span of 11 bases. The CDR3 totals 13 residues. CDR3 DNA: TGTGCCAGCAGTTTTTGGGCAGGGGATGGCTACACCTTC. This encodes CASSFWAGDGYTF.

The genes are TRBV28 and TRBJ2-2, with D possibly TRBD2 on 5 matching bases. The germline V and J ends were trimmed by 3 bases and 9 bases, with 32 bases remaining between them. The germline gives CDR1 MDHEN, CDR2 SYDVKM. The CDR3 is 20 amino acids. CDR3 nucleotide sequence: TGTGCCAGCAGTTTGCTCGGCCTAGCTTTTAGCTCTCCGACCCGCCGGGAGCTGTTTTTT. Its translation: CASSLLGLAFSSPTRRELFF. Full variable domain (outside the CDR3, taken from reference TRBV28 and TRBJ2-2): DVKVTQSSRYLVKRTGEKVFLECVQDMDHENMFWYRQDPGLGLRLIYFSYDVKMKEKGDIPEGYSVSREKKERFSLILESASTNQTSMYLCASSLLGLAFSSPTRRELFFGEGSRLTVL.

The chain is built from TRBV5-6 and TRBJ2-7; 9 bases fit TRBD1. The germline V gene encodes CDR1 SGHDT and CDR2 YYEEEE. The CDR3 sequence is 13 residues long. V shed 6 bases, J shed 4 bases, and the junction held 5 bases outside the gene matches. CDR3 nucleotide sequence: TGTGCCAGCACCCGGGACAGGGAATACGAGCAGTACTTC. Translating it yields CASTRDREYEQYF.

The CDR3 coding sequence is TGTGCCAGCTCCCCCCCGATTGTGGATCAGCCCCAGCATTTT. This encodes CASSPPIVDQPQHF. This sequence joins TRBV2 and TRBJ1-5; D is unclear. The CDR3 consists of 14 residues. Germline V CDR1 and CDR2: SNHLY, FYNNEI. Trimming removed 8 bases from V and 5 bases from J, with 16 bases in between.

The gene calls are TRBV28 and TRBJ2-7; a weak D match, TRBD1 (5 bases). V was clipped by 6 bases and J by 3 bases, with 15 bases between them. Germline V lookup: CDR1 MDHEN, CDR2 SYDVKM. CDR3 length: 14 residues. The CDR3 here is CASSQLDTYYEQYF. The CDR3 nucleotides are TGTGCCAGCAGCCAACTGGACACATACTACGAGCAGTACTTC.

The V and J genes are TRBV7-3 and TRBJ2-3, with TRBD2 matching over 14 bases. The V gene end was trimmed by 4 bases and the J gene end by 1 base; junction bases not matched to a gene: 10. Germline CDR1 SGHTA, CDR2 FQGTGA. The CDR3 length is 19 residues. The CDR3 is CASSSRGLAGERGTDTQYF. In DNA form, the CDR3 reads TGTGCCAGCAGCTCGAGGGGACTAGCGGGAGAACGAGGCACAGATACGCAGTATTTT.

The chain has TRBV6-5 and TRBJ1-2; D might be TRBD1 (5 bases). The CDR3 spans 13 residues. In germline, CDR1 is MNHEY, CDR2 SVGAGI. V lost 0 bases and J 4 bases, leaving 6 bases between the germline ends. The CDR3 reads CASSYSGVYGYTF. The CDR3, as DNA: TGTGCCAGCAGTTACTCGGGGGTCTATGGCTACACCTTC.

The chain has TRBV6-6 and TRBJ1-4; D remains ambiguous. V was trimmed by 7 bases and J by 5 bases, leaving 8 bases between them. Looked up from germline, CDR1 is MNHNY and CDR2 is SVGAGI (reference sequence). The CDR3 spans 12 residues. DNA for the CDR3: TGTGCCAGCACGGACGGAAATGAAAAACTGTTTTTT. This codes for CASTDGNEKLFF.

The chain uses TRBV18 and TRBJ2-7, with 12 bases that match TRBD2. The J segment lost 0 bases and the V segment lost 2 bases, leaving 11 bases of the junction unmatched. Germline-derived CDR1 and CDR2 are KGHSH and LQKENI. The CDR3 sequence is 19 residues long. The CDR3 DNA sequence: TGTGCCAGCTCACCATTAGCCGGACTAGCGGGGTCCAGCTCCTACGAGCAGTACTTC. Translated: CASSPLAGLAGSSSYEQYF.

DNA of the CDR3: TGTGCCATCACGGCAGGGGGGAATGAGCAGTTCTTC. It specifies CAITAGGNEQFF. This chain uses TRBV10-3 with TRBJ2-1, with TRBD1 as a possible D gene (7 bases). The germline CDR1 and CDR2 sequences are ENHRY and SYGVKD. Deletions cut 7 bases from V and 7 bases from J, with 11 bases between. The CDR3 runs to 12 residues.

This clone appeared once. This rearrangement joins TRBV7-9 to TRBJ2-2; D could derive from TRBD1 or TRBD2 (5 bases each). Germline V gene lookup returns CDR1 SEHNR and CDR2 FQNEAQ (reference sequence). This CDR3 contains 15 residues. Trimming took off 3 bases at V and 3 bases at J, with 11 bases between the two ends. The CDR3 region is CASSFRLGDTGELFF. The CDR3 DNA reads TGTGCCAGCAGCTTCCGTCTGGGGGACACCGGGGAGCTGTTTTTT.

The V call is TRBV5-6, the J call TRBJ2-6; TRBD1 is a possible D gene (6 bases). The CDR3 consists of 16 residues. Germline CDR1 and CDR2: SGHDT and YYEEEE. The V and J ends lost 2 bases and 0 bases respectively, with 9 bases between them. The chain's CDR3 is CASSLRGGSGANVLTF. DNA for the CDR3: TGTGCCAGCAGCTTACGAGGGGGCTCTGGGGCCAACGTCCTGACTTTC.

This clone was seen only a few times. The V call is TRBV28, the J call TRBJ1-2; TRBD1 matches at 7 bases. V was pared by 6 bases and J by 5 bases, with 9 bases of the junction left unmatched. This CDR3 region has 14 residues. Germline V gene lookup returns CDR1 MDHEN and CDR2 SYDVKM. Here the CDR3 reads CASSLPGQRYGYTF. The CDR3 region has the DNA TGTGCCAGCAGCCTACCGGGACAGCGATATGGCTACACCTTC.

V and J are TRBV5-1 and TRBJ2-1, with 9 bases fitting TRBD1. The CDR3 is 15 residues long. Germline CDR1 is SGHRS and CDR2 is YFSETQ. With 1 base clipped from V and 5 bases from J, the junction kept 4 bases outside the gene matches. CDR3 amino acids: CASSLFGTGNNEQFF. In DNA form, the CDR3 reads TGCGCCAGCAGCTTGTTCGGGACAGGGAACAATGAGCAGTTCTTC.

With respect to this clone: Other DNA sequences from this sample encode an identical CDR3 as well. The V and J genes are TRBV6-1 and TRBJ2-7, with D tentatively TRBD1 (6 bases). Germline V gene lookup returns CDR1 MNHNS and CDR2 SASEGT. CDR3 length: 13 residues. The V end was cut by 4 bases, the J end by 1 base, with 8 bases between. CDR3 residues: CASSVRGSYEQYF. As DNA, the CDR3 is TGTGCCAGCAGTGTCAGGGGATCCTACGAGCAGTACTTC.

The genes are TRBV18 and TRBJ1-1; possible D gene TRBD1, 5 bases. Trimming cost V 4 bases and J 3 bases, with 18 bases left between them. CDR1 KGHSH and CDR2 LQKENI come from the germline V gene. The CDR3 has 16 residues. CDR3: CASSRRDGSFDTEAFF. The CDR3 coding sequence is TGTGCCAGCTCACGGCGGGACGGATCCTTCGACACTGAAGCTTTCTTT.

The chain links TRBV18 to TRBJ2-7, with D possibly TRBD1 on 5 matching bases. The CDR3 is made up of 15 amino acids. Trimming cost V 3 bases and J 3 bases, with 15 bases left between them. In germline, CDR1 is KGHSH, CDR2 LQKENI. CDR3 nucleotide sequence: TGTGCCAGCTCACCCGCGGACAATCGATTCTACGAGCAGTACTTC. Encoded protein: CASSPADNRFYEQYF.

The rearrangement links TRBV7-9 to TRBJ2-3; 8 bases line up with TRBD1. This CDR3 region has 16 residues. CDR1 is SEHNR and CDR2 is FQNEAQ in the germline V gene (reference sequence). Unmatched junction bases numbered 7, after V lost 0 bases and J lost 5 bases. The CDR3 region has the DNA TGTGCCAGCAGCTTAGCTGGGTCAGGGGGCTTAGATACGCAGTATTTT. This sequence encodes CASSLAGSGGLDTQYF.